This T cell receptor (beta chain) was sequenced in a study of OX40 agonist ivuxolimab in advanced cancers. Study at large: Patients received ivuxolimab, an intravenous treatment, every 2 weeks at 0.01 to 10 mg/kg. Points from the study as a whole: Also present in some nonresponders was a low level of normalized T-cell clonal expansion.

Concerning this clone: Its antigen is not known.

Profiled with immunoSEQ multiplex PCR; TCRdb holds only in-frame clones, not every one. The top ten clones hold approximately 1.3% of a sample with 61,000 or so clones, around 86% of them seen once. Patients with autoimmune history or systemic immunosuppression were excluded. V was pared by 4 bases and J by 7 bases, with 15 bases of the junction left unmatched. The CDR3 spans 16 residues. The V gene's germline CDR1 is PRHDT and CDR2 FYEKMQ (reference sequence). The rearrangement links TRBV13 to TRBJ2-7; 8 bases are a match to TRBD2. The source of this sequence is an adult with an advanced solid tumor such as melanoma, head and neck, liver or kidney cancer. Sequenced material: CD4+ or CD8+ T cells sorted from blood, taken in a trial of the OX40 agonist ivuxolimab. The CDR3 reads CASSSPSGTSLGEQYF. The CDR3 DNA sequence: TGTGCCAGCAGCTCCCCCTCCGGGACTAGTCTAGGAGAGCAGTACTTC. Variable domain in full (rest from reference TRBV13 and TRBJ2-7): AAGVIQSPRHLIKEKRETATLKCYPIPRHDTVYWYQQGPGQDPQFLISFYEKMQSDKGSIPDRFSAQQFSDYHSELNMSSLELGDSALYFCASSSPSGTSLGEQYFGPGTRLTVT.